Sequencing of this T cell receptor beta chain was carried out in a study of Graves' ophthalmopathy and Graves' hyperthyroidism. The TCR beta CDR3 regions underwent amplification from RNA transcripts. HTBI-primed first-round RT-PCR preceded second-round multiplex PCR. TCRdb re-analysed the multiplex PCR reads in MiXCR, keeping a single row per CDR3 protein. The data contain about 39,000 distinct CDR3 sequences, around half of them seen just once; the ten biggest clones take up 20% to 30%. The authors defined stable hyperthyroidism as no ophthalmopathy within 18 months of follow-up. The CDR3 runs 15 residues. V was clipped by 2 bases and J by 4 bases; unmatched bases: 5. Germline V lookup: CDR1 SGDLS, CDR2 YYNGEE.

This TCR was recovered from an adult woman with stable Graves' hyperthyroidism. The gene calls are TRBV9 and TRBJ1-1, with 10 bases lining up with TRBD1. Sequencing was done on a sample of peripheral blood. The CDR3 loop is CASSVTGQGITEAFF. The CDR3 bases are TGTGCCAGCAGCGTGACGGGACAGGGGATCACTGAAGCTTTCTTT.